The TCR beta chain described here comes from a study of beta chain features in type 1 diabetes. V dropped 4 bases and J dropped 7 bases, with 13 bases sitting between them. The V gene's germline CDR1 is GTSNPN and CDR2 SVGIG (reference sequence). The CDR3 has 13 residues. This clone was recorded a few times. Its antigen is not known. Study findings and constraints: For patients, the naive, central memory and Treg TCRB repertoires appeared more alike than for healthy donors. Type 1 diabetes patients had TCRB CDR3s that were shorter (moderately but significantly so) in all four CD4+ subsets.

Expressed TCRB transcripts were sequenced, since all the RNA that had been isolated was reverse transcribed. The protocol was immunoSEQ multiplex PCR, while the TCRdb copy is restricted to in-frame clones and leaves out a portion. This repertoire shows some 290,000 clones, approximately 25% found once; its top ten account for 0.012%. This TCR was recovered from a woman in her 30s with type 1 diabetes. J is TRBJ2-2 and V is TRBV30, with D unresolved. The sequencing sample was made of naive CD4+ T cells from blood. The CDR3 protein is CAWTSRWSGELFF. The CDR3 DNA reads TGTGCCTGGACAAGTAGGTGGAGCGGGGAGCTGTTTTTT.